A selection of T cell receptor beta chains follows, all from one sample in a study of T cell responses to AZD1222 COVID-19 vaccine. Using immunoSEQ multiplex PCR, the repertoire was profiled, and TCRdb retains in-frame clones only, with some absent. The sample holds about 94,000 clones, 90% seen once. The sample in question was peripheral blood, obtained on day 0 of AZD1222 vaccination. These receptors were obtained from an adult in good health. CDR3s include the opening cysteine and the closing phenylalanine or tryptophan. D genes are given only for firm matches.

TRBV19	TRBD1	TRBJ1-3	TGTGCCAGTAAACCGGACAGGGGAAATGGAAACACCATATATTTT	CASKPDRGNGNTIYF
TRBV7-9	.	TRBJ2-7	TGTGCCAGCAGCTTTGGGATGACCTACGAGCAGTACTTC	CASSFGMTYEQYF
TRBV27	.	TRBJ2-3	TGTGCCAGCAGAGTCGGGGTAGATACGCAGTATTTT	CASRVGVDTQYF
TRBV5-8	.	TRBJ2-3	TGTGCCAGCAGCTATTGGATCGGGGCAGATACGCAGTATTTT	CASSYWIGADTQYF
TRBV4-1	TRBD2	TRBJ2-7	TGCGCCAGCAGCCAAGTATGGACTAGCGGCTACTACGAGCAGTACTTC	CASSQVWTSGYYEQYF
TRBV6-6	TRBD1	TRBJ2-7	TGTGCCAGCAGTCCCTTGGGACAGGGGGCTCTCGAGCAGTACTTC	CASSPLGQGALEQYF
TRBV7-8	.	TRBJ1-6	TGTGCCAGCAGCTCTGGGACACACCTGCTTAATTCACCCCTCCACTTT	CASSSGTHLLNSPLHF
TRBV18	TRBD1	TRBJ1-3	TGTGCCAGCTCTCCACGACAGGGGGCATCTGGAAACACCATATATTTT	CASSPRQGASGNTIYF
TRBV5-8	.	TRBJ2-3	TGTGCCAGCAGCTTCGGGCAAGGACGCACAGATACGCAAACGCAGTATTTT	CASSFGQGRTDTQTQYF
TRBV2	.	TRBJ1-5	TGTGCCAGCAGTGTTCAGGGTCGAAATCAGCCCCAGCATTTT	CASSVQGRNQPQHF
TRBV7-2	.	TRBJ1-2	TGTGCCAGCAGCCCCCCCAGATGGGGCTACACCTTC	CASSPPRWGYTF
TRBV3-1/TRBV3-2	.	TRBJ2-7	TGTGCCAGCAGCCCTCAGGGACGGCCACCCTACGAGCAGTACTTC	CASSPQGRPPYEQYF
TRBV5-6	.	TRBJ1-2	TGTGCCAGCAGCCTTGGGCGGGGGGCTGGTGGCTACACCTTC	CASSLGRGAGGYTF
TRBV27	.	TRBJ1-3	TGTGCCAGCAGTCCTGGGAGGAGCCGCTCTGGAAACACCATATATTTT	CASSPGRSRSGNTIYF
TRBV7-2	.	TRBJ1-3	TGTGCCAGCAGCTTAGCGCCGGGGCCCTCTGGAAACACCATATATTTT	CASSLAPGPSGNTIYF
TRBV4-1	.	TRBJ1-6	TGCGCCAGCAGCCAACCTACAGGGCGGCGGTCACCCCTCCACTTT	CASSQPTGRRSPLHF
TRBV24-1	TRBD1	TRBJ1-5	TGTGCCACCAGTGATGACGGGACAGAGGGTTGCAATCAGCCCCAGCATTTT	CATSDDGTEGCNQPQHF
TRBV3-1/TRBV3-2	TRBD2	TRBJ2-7	TGTGCCAGCAGCCAAGTAGTTAGCGGGGCCGCAGAGCAGTACTTC	CASSQVVSGAAEQYF
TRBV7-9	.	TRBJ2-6	TGTGCCAGCAGCCCTCCCTGGGCGGGCGGGGCCAACGTCCTGACTTTC	CASSPPWAGGANVLTF
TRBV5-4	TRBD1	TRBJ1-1	TGTGCCAGCAGAGAAAGGGACAGGAACACTGAAGCTTTCTTT	CASRERDRNTEAFF